This T cell receptor (beta chain) was documented in a study of technical replicates of blood from several donors. TCRdb's copy holds only in-frame clones and misses some; the assay was immunoSEQ multiplex PCR. The sample consists of about 97,000 clones, 96% of them appearing once. Germline assignment: CDR1 SEHNR and CDR2 FQNEAQ (reference sequence). The length of the CDR3 is 13 residues. J gave up 7 bases and V 1 base, and 2 bases lay outside the gene matches. This sequence joins TRBV7-9 and TRBJ2-3, with TRBD2 matching 7 bases. The sequenced material came from T cells isolated from PBMCs. The sequence was obtained from a human donor in good health. Here the CDR3 DNA reads TGTGCCAGCAGCTTAGGGGGGGGAAATACGCAGTATTTT. Translating it yields CASSLGGGNTQYF.